This TCR beta chain was sequenced during a study of neoadjuvant anti-PD-1 for oral cavity cancer. The sample's time point: after neoadjuvant nivolumab, at surgical resection. As for this clone: The antigen is undetermined.

Blood libraries mostly used roughly 0.5 ug genomic DNA, six replicates each. The table came from immunoSEQ multiplex PCR; TCRdb's copy has only in-frame clones and leaves some out. Here the sample spans over 60,000 clones, roughly nine tenths being singletons. The germline CDR1 and CDR2 sequences are MDHEN and SYDVKM. Trimming stripped 5 bases from V and 2 bases from J, with 21 bases between. The CDR3 extends over 17 amino acids. Points from the study as a whole: Treg/Th17 ratio rose with pretreatment blood and fell with post-treatment tumor TCRbeta clonality.

The source material was PBMCs, sampled after nivolumab (anti-PD-1) treatment. This TCR came from a person aged 35-79 years with oral cavity squamous cell carcinoma. The chain is built from TRBV28 and TRBJ2-5, with TRBD2 as a possible D gene (5 bases). This chain's CDR3 is CASSTRLVGRGQETQYF. The CDR3 DNA sequence: TGTGCCAGCAGTACCAGATTAGTGGGGAGAGGGCAAGAGACCCAGTACTTC.